These T cell receptor beta chains were read from a single sample in a study of blood T cell repertoires in COVID-19. The assay was immunoSEQ multiplex PCR, and TCRdb's table has in-frame clones only and misses some. The table lists approximately 150,000 clones, around 80% of them singletons. Sequencing was done on a sample of peripheral blood. These receptor sequences come from a woman between 70 and 85 years old with acute or convalescent COVID-19. Both conserved end residues are part of each CDR3. The order of the fields is J gene, V gene, clone size, D gene, CDR3 protein, CDR3 DNA. The D gene is left open where the match is weak. Clone size appears in some rows only: once, few, many, or a class for an expanded clone.

>TRBJ1-1|TRBV6-2/TRBV6-3|NA|NA
CASSLQGRTEAFF
TGTGCCAGCAGTTTACAGGGAAGAACTGAAGCTTTCTTT
>TRBJ1-5|TRBV10-3|few|TRBD1
CATKSSTGEPQHF
TGTGCCACCAAATCTTCGACAGGGGAGCCCCAGCATTTT
>TRBJ2-2|TRBV6-2/TRBV6-3|NA|NA
CASSFIVGELFF
TGTGCCAGCAGTTTCATAGTCGGGGAGCTGTTTTTT
>TRBJ1-3|TRBV2|many|NA
CASSEGGYSGNTIYF
TGTGCCAGCAGTGAGGGGGGTTACTCTGGAAACACCATATATTTT
>TRBJ2-3|TRBV6-2/TRBV6-3|NA|NA
CASSYRLATRTDTQYF
TGTGCCAGCAGTTATCGACTCGCGACCCGCACAGATACGCAGTATTTT
>TRBJ2-1|TRBV3-1/TRBV3-2|NA|TRBD2
CASSPLTTSGGNEQFF
TGTGCCAGCAGCCCCCTGACGACTAGCGGGGGAAATGAGCAGTTCTTC
>TRBJ1-2|TRBV6-2/TRBV6-3|once|TRBD1
CASSQTGTGTYGYTF
TGTGCCAGCAGTCAGACCGGGACAGGGACCTATGGCTACACCTTC
>TRBJ2-7|TRBV7-9|few|NA
CASSEARGRYEQYF
TGTGCCAGCAGCGAGGCGCGGGGCAGGTACGAGCAGTACTTC
>TRBJ1-3|TRBV3-1/TRBV3-2|NA|NA
CASSQVLAPGNTIYF
TGTGCCAGCAGCCAAGTATTGGCTCCCGGAAACACCATATATTTT
>TRBJ1-5|TRBV4-3|NA|TRBD1
CASSLHHGTGSNQPQHF
TGCGCCAGCAGCCTACATCACGGGACAGGGAGCAATCAGCCCCAGCATTTT
>TRBJ2-6|TRBV7-2|NA|NA
CASSYGPLGANVLTF
TGTGCCAGCAGCTATGGGCCTCTGGGGGCCAACGTCCTGACTTTC
>TRBJ2-3|TRBV18|NA|NA
CASSPLAASTDTQYF
TGTGCCAGCTCACCACTAGCGGCTAGCACAGATACGCAGTATTTT
>TRBJ2-5|TRBV6-2/TRBV6-3|NA|NA
CASSYPTRVETQYF
TGTGCCAGCAGTTACCCCACTAGGGTGGAGACCCAGTACTTC
>TRBJ2-2|TRBV4-2|NA|NA
CASSQAPPGLGNTGELFF
TGTGCCAGCAGCCAAGCACCCCCAGGGTTGGGGAACACCGGGGAGCTGTTTTTT
>TRBJ1-2|TRBV20-1|NA|NA
CSASFPGDYGYTF
TGCAGTGCTAGTTTCCCAGGGGACTATGGCTACACCTTC
>TRBJ1-1|TRBV19|NA|NA
CASSIYWAGDQGSEAFF
TGTGCCAGTAGTATCTATTGGGCAGGCGATCAGGGCAGTGAAGCTTTCTTT
>TRBJ2-3|TRBV3-1/TRBV3-2|NA|TRBD2
CASSQERGRSDTQYF
TGTGCCAGCAGCCAGGAGCGGGGTAGGTCAGATACGCAGTATTTT
>TRBJ1-2|TRBV3-1/TRBV3-2|NA|NA
CASSPFQYTGANYGYTF
TGTGCCAGCAGCCCATTTCAATATACAGGCGCTAACTATGGCTACACCTTC
>TRBJ2-2|TRBV18|NA|TRBD1
CASSSQGANTGELFF
TGTGCCAGCTCAAGTCAGGGGGCGAACACCGGGGAGCTGTTTTTT
>TRBJ2-3|TRBV6-2/TRBV6-3|NA|NA
CASSYLSSTDTQYF
TGTGCCAGCAGTTACTTATCTAGCACAGATACGCAGTATTTT
>TRBJ2-7|TRBV4-1|NA|TRBD2
CASSPSGGRYEQYF
TGCGCCAGCAGCCCAAGCGGGGGTCGATACGAGCAGTACTTC
>TRBJ1-1|TRBV4-1|NA|NA
CASSQDGAGLNTEAFF
TGCGCCAGCAGCCAAGATGGGGCAGGGTTGAACACTGAAGCTTTCTTT
>TRBJ1-2|TRBV5-1|NA|NA
CASSLAPQGTGGYTF
TGCGCCAGCAGCTTGGCCCCACAGGGTACGGGGGGCTACACCTTC
>TRBJ2-7|TRBV6-2/TRBV6-3|NA|TRBD2
CASSSGDAYEQYF
TGTGCCAGCAGTAGCGGGGATGCCTACGAGCAGTACTTC
>TRBJ2-1|TRBV3-1/TRBV3-2|NA|TRBD1
CASSVQRGLKAQNEQFF
TGTGCCAGCAGCGTCCAAAGGGGGCTTAAAGCGCAAAATGAGCAGTTCTTC
>TRBJ2-3|TRBV2|NA|NA
CASISPRGWSNTQYF
TGTGCCAGCATCAGTCCCCGGGGGTGGAGTAATACGCAGTATTTT
>TRBJ1-1|TRBV2|NA|NA
CASRTDSTEAFF
TGTGCCAGCAGAACTGACAGCACTGAAGCTTTCTTT
>TRBJ1-2|TRBV5-1|NA|NA
CASSLDGRESYGYTF
TGCGCCAGCAGCTTGGACGGCAGGGAAAGCTATGGCTACACCTTC
>TRBJ1-5|TRBV6-5|few|TRBD1
CASSYYRGNQPQHF
TGTGCCAGCAGTTACTACAGGGGTAATCAGCCCCAGCATTTT
>TRBJ2-7|TRBV6-5|NA|NA
CASSYSPTIGVSEQYF
TGTGCCAGCAGTTACTCCCCCACTATCGGTGTGAGCGAGCAGTACTTC
>TRBJ1-3|TRBV7-2|once|NA
CASSLRIGAGANTIYF
TGTGCCAGCAGCTTAAGGATAGGTGCAGGGGCAAACACCATATATTTT
>TRBJ2-5|TRBV27|NA|NA
CASSFRGETQYF
TGTGCCAGCAGTTTCCGAGGGGAGACCCAGTACTTC
>TRBJ1-3|TRBV6-5|once|NA
CASSYLSGGTGNTIYF
TGTGCCAGCAGTTACCTCTCGGGGGGAACTGGAAACACCATATATTTT
>TRBJ2-7|TRBV12-3/TRBV12-4|hyperexpanded|NA
CASSLNAVYEQYF
TGTGCCAGCAGTTTAAATGCGGTCTACGAGCAGTACTTC
>TRBJ1-2|TRBV5-4|NA|TRBD1
CASSPDRGGYGYTF
TGTGCCAGCAGCCCCGACAGGGGTGGCTATGGCTACACCTTC
>TRBJ2-7|TRBV6-1|NA|TRBD2
CASSDPRLAHYEQYF
TGTGCCAGCAGTGACCCAAGACTAGCACACTACGAGCAGTACTTC
>TRBJ1-2|TRBV7-2|NA|NA
CASSLAGGIYGYTF
TGTGCCAGCAGCTTAGCCGGGGGAATCTATGGCTACACCTTC
>TRBJ2-7|TRBV4-1|NA|NA
CASSQVAGIPYEQYF
TGCGCCAGCAGCCAAGTGGCAGGAATCCCCTACGAGCAGTACTTC
>TRBJ2-2|TRBV14|NA|NA
CASSQWGPTGELFF
TGTGCCAGCAGCCAATGGGGCCCCACCGGGGAGCTGTTTTTT
>TRBJ2-1|TRBV19|NA|NA
CASSIAESSYNEQFF
TGTGCCAGTAGTATTGCGGAGAGCTCCTACAATGAGCAGTTCTTC
>TRBJ2-1|TRBV2|NA|NA
CASSAGITFYNEQFF
TGTGCCAGCAGTGCAGGGATAACCTTCTACAATGAGCAGTTCTTC
>TRBJ1-4|TRBV7-2|NA|NA
CASSLIPGVNEKLFF
TGTGCCAGCAGCTTAATTCCCGGGGTGAATGAAAAACTGTTTTTT
>TRBJ2-3|TRBV4-2|NA|NA
CASSQGGGPSTDTQYF
TGTGCCAGCAGCCAAGGAGGGGGTCCCAGCACAGATACGCAGTATTTT
>TRBJ1-2|TRBV6-2/TRBV6-3|NA|NA
CASSYGARGYTF
TGTGCCAGCAGTTACGGGGCACGGGGCTACACCTTC
>TRBJ1-5|TRBV19|NA|NA
CASRLTPWSNQPQHF
TGTGCCAGTAGGCTAACCCCGTGGAGCAATCAGCCCCAGCATTTT
>TRBJ1-5|TRBV20-1|NA|NA
CSASRRNQPQHF
TGCAGTGCCAGTCGGCGGAATCAGCCCCAGCATTTT
>TRBJ2-3|TRBV15|NA|TRBD2
CATSRDGEGTDTQYF
TGTGCCACCAGCAGAGATGGGGAGGGAACAGATACGCAGTATTTT
>TRBJ2-1|TRBV28|NA|TRBD2
CASSRLAGVNEQFF
TGTGCCAGCAGTAGACTAGCGGGGGTCAATGAGCAGTTCTTC
>TRBJ2-7|TRBV28|NA|TRBD2
CASSSMGLASYEQYF
TGTGCCAGCAGTTCAATGGGACTAGCTTCCTACGAGCAGTACTTC
>TRBJ1-1|TRBV7-9|NA|NA
CASSVERGSAFF
TGTGCCAGCAGCGTTGAACGGGGTAGCGCTTTCTTT
>TRBJ2-3|TRBV3-1/TRBV3-2|NA|TRBD2
CASSQVWGGDTDTQYF
TGTGCCAGCAGCCAAGTGTGGGGGGGGGACACAGATACGCAGTATTTT
>TRBJ2-1|TRBV12-5|NA|TRBD2
CASGLEVGGSYNEQFF
TGTGCTAGTGGTTTGGAGGTGGGGGGGTCCTACAATGAGCAGTTCTTC
>TRBJ2-5|TRBV19|NA|NA
CASSHDGGETQYF
TGTGCCAGTAGTCACGACGGGGGAGAGACCCAGTACTTC
>TRBJ2-1|TRBV7-2|NA|TRBD2
CASSPSSGSGVNEQFF
TGTGCCAGCAGCCCCTCCAGCGGGAGCGGAGTCAATGAGCAGTTCTTC
>TRBJ1-1|TRBV5-5|NA|NA
CASSSMTGLNTEAFF
TGTGCCAGCAGCTCCATGACGGGATTGAACACTGAAGCTTTCTTT
>TRBJ1-5|TRBV12-2|NA|NA
CASRLEHVQPQHF
TGTGCAAGTCGCTTAGAACACGTCCAGCCCCAGCATTTT
>TRBJ2-5|TRBV6-2/TRBV6-3|NA|NA
CASSSPPGQGKGETQYF
TGTGCCAGCAGCTCCCCGCCGGGGCAGGGGAAGGGAGAGACCCAGTACTTC